This T cell receptor beta chain was sequenced in a study of beta chain features in type 1 diabetes. Overall study: Comparable age, gender and cell yields were observed in patients relative to healthy donors.

Sequencing targeted expressed TCRB transcripts, as all isolated RNA had been reverse transcribed. Sequenced by immunoSEQ multiplex PCR; TCRdb stores in-frame clones only, minus some. This sample yields 330,000 or so clones, of which about 15% are seen a single time; 6.7% belongs to the top ten. Via CD45RO/CCR7/CD25/CD127/CD95/CD27, cells of the CD4+ naive, central memory, regulatory and stem cell-like memory subsets were sorted. CDR3 length: 9 residues. Germline V gene data show CDR1 as DFQATT and CDR2 as SNEGSKA (reference sequence). This clone was seen a few times. One junction end disagrees with the germline gene, perhaps due to a read error.

Sample: central memory CD4+ T cells from blood. This clonotype was sampled from a man younger than 40 in good health. The chain couples TRBV20-1 to TRBJ1-1; D is possibly TRBD1 (5 bases). The CDR3 DNA reads TGCAGTGCTAGAGATCCGGGGCTCTTT. As protein: CSARDPGLF.